This T cell receptor (beta chain) was found in a study of T cell clusters in autoimmune cytopenias. Study-wide results and caveats: TRB repertoire shifts in secondary cytopenia and chronic lymphocytic leukemia mostly reflected lymphoma, not autoimmunity.

The CDR3 has 14 residues. TRB was amplified from 250 ng of peripheral blood genomic DNA per sample. As concerns this clonotype: What it recognizes is unknown.

Multiplex touch-down PCR amplified TRB using TRB-A and TRB-B pools in one tube. TCRdb reprocessed the multiplex PCR reads, with one entry per CDR3 protein and no DNA. The sample holds some 7,000 distinct CDR3 sequences. V and J are TRBV12-3 or TRBV12-4 and TRBJ2-2. Sequenced sample: peripheral blood. This receptor was taken from a human donor with an autoimmune cytopenia or autoimmune hepatitis (not recorded which). The chain's CDR3 is CASPNAMNTGELFF.